The 10 T cell receptor beta chains presented below share a single source sample, sequenced in a study of blood T cell repertoires in COVID-19. TCRdb's table, derived via immunoSEQ multiplex PCR, lists solely in-frame clones and lacks some. This sample has about 94,000 clones, with about 86% found just once. Material for sequencing was peripheral blood. The receptors were sampled from a man in his sixties with acute or convalescent COVID-19.

V is TRBV5-4 and J is TRBJ1-1; unclear D gene. Per germline, CDR1 SGHNT and CDR2 YYREEE (reference sequence). V lost 0 bases and J 2 bases, leaving 5 bases between the germline ends. The CDR3 spans 13 residues. The CDR3 nucleotides read TGTGCCAGCAGCTTGGGCGCTAACACTGAAGCTTTCTTT. It specifies CASSLGANTEAFF.

The gene calls are TRBV11-1 and TRBJ1-1; 7 bases are shared with TRBD1. Germline V gene lookup returns CDR1 SGHAT and CDR2 FQDESV (reference sequence). Unmatched junction bases numbered 8, after V lost 2 bases and J lost 5 bases. The CDR3 spans 15 residues. CDR3 residues: CASSLSRGRRTEAFF. The CDR3, as DNA: TGTGCCAGCAGCTTATCTAGGGGGCGCAGAACTGAAGCTTTCTTT. The full variable domain, completed using reference TRBV11-1 and TRBJ1-1, is EAEVAQSPRYKITEKSQAVAFWCDPISGHATLYWYRQILGQGPELLVQFQDESVVDDSQLPKDRFSAERLKGVDSTLKIQPAELGDSAMYLCASSLSRGRRTEAFFGQGTRLTVV.

The chain uses TRBV2 and TRBJ1-5; 9 positions match TRBD1. V was pared by 3 bases and J by 6 bases, with 6 bases of the junction left unmatched. This CDR3 comprises 15 residues. Per the germline V gene, CDR1 is SNHLY and CDR2 is FYNNEI. This chain's CDR3 is CASSEGQGIGQPQHF. For the CDR3, the DNA is TGTGCCAGCAGTGAGGGACAGGGAATAGGTCAGCCCCAGCATTTT.

V and J are TRBV3-1 (or the pseudogene TRBV3-2) and TRBJ2-5, with D perhaps TRBD1 (5 bases). V was shortened by 1 base and J by 2 bases, with 11 bases between the two germline ends. Germline V gene data show CDR1 as LGHDT and CDR2 as YNNKEL (reference sequence). This CDR3 region has 15 residues. CDR3: CASSQGSGQQETQYF. As DNA, the CDR3 is TGTGCCAGCAGCCAAGGATCAGGGCAGCAAGAGACCCAGTACTTC.

About this clone itself: Other DNA sequences within the sample encode an identical CDR3. The rearrangement links TRBV28 to TRBJ1-2; D not resolved. With 3 bases removed from V and 3 bases from J, the gap between germline ends came to 5 bases. Germline CDR1 is MDHEN and CDR2 is SYDVKM. The CDR3 consists of 12 residues. The CDR3: CASSFSDYGYTF. The CDR3 bases are TGTGCCAGCAGTTTTTCGGACTATGGCTACACCTTC.

Comment on this clone: This clone may be a read error of a much larger clone one base away. The chain couples TRBV4-1 to TRBJ2-7; D possibly corresponds to TRBD2 (5 bases). The CDR3 consists of 13 residues. Germline V lookup: CDR1 MGHRA, CDR2 YSYEKL. The ends were cut back, 2 bases at V and 3 bases at J, with 8 bases in the middle. Here the CDR3 reads CASSQIGDYEQYF. The CDR3 DNA reads as TGCGCCAGCAGCCAAATCGGGGACTACGAGCAGTACTTC.

This clone was detected only a few times. The CDR3 nucleotides are TGTGCCAGCAGCCCCAGACAGTCTAGCTCTGGAAACACCATATATTTT. It codes for CASSPRQSSSGNTIYF. This chain links TRBV7-9 with TRBJ1-3; TRBD1 is a possible D gene (5 bases). The CDR3 totals 16 residues. Trimming cost V 5 bases and J 0 bases, with 14 bases left between them. Germline CDR1 SEHNR, CDR2 FQNEAQ (reference sequence).

J is TRBJ2-5 and V is TRBV10-3; 10 bases are shared with TRBD2. The germline V gene encodes CDR1 ENHRY and CDR2 SYGVKD. CDR3 size: 16 residues. Unmatched junction bases numbered 8, after V lost 2 bases and J lost 5 bases. The CDR3 region is CAISELTSGARETQYF. CDR3 bases: TGTGCCATCAGTGAGCTCACTAGCGGGGCCCGGGAGACCCAGTACTTC.

A remark on this clone: It is unclear where the CDR3 begins or ends on the DNA, so no DNA is shown, and the CDR3 is as TCRdb lists it. The chain uses TRBV19 and TRBJ1-5; the table calls TRBD1, which could not be checked here. Including both end residues, the CDR3 is 13 amino acids long. Per germline, CDR1 LNHDA and CDR2 SQIVND (reference sequence). The CDR3 here is CASTSGQIQPQHF.

The chain combines TRBV5-6 with TRBJ1-2; 11 bases map to TRBD1. J gave up 1 base and V 4 bases, and 6 bases lay outside the gene matches. The germline V gene has CDR1 SGHDT and CDR2 YYEEEE. The CDR3 length is 16 residues. The CDR3 DNA sequence: TGTGCCAGCAGCCGGACAGGGGGCTCGGGTAACTATGGCTACACCTTC. Protein product: CASSRTGGSGNYGYTF.